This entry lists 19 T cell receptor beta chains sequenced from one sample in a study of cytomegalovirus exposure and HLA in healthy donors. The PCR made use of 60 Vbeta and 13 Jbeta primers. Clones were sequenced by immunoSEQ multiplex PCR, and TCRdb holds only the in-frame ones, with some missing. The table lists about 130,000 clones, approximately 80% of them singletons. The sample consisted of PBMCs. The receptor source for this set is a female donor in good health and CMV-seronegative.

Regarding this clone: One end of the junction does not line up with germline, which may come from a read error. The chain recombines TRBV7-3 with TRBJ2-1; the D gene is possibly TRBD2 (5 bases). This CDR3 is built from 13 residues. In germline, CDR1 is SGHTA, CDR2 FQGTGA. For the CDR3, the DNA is TGTGCCAGCAGCGTAACTAGCTACAATGAGCAGTTCTTC. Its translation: CASSVTSYNEQFF. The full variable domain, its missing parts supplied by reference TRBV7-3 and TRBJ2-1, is GAGVSQTPSNKVTEKGKYVELRCDPISGHTALYWYRQSLGQGPEFLIYFQGTGAADDSGLPNDRFFAVRPEGSVSTLKIQRTERGDSAVYLCASSVTSYNEQFFGPGTRLTVL.

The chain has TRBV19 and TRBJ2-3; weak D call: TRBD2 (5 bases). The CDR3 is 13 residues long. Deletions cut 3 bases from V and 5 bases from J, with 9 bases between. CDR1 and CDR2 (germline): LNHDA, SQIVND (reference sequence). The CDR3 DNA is TGTGCCAGTAGTATGACCCGGGAAGATACGCAGTATTTT. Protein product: CASSMTREDTQYF.

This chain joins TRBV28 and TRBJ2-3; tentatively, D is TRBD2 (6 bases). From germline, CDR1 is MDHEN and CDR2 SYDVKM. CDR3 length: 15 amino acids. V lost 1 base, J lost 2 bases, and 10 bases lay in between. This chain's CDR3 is CASSLFGGSTDTQYF. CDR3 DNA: TGTGCCAGCAGTTTATTTGGGGGGTCCACAGATACGCAGTATTTT.

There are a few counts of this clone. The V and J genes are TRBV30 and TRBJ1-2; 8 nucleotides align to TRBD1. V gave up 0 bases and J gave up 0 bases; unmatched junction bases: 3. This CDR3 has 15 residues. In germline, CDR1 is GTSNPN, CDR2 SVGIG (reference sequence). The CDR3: CAWSVGQGANYGYTF. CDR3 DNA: TGTGCCTGGAGTGTCGGACAGGGCGCTAACTATGGCTACACCTTC.

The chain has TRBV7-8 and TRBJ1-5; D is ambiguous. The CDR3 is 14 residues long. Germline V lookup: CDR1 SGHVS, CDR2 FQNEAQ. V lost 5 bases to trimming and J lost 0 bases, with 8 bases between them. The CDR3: CASSRDNSNQPQHF. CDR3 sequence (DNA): TGTGCCAGCAGCAGAGACAATAGCAATCAGCCCCAGCATTTT.

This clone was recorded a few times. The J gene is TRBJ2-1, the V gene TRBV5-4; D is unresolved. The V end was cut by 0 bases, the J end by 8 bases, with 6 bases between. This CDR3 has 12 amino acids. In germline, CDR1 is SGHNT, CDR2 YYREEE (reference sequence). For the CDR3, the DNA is TGTGCCAGCAGCTTGGATTTCGATGAGCAGTTCTTC. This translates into CASSLDFDEQFF. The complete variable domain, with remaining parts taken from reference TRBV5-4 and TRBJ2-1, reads ETGVTQSPTHLIKTRGQQVTLRCSSQSGHNTVSWYQQALGQGPQFIFQYYREEENGRGNFPPRFSGLQFPNYSSELNVNALELDDSALYLCASSLDFDEQFFGPGTRLTVL.

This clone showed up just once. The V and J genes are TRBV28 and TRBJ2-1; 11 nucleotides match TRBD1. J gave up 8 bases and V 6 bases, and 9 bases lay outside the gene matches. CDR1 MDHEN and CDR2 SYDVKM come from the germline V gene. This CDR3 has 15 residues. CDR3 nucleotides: TGTGCCAGCAGCCCAGGACAGGGGGCCCCTGATGAGCAGTTCTTC. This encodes CASSPGQGAPDEQFF.

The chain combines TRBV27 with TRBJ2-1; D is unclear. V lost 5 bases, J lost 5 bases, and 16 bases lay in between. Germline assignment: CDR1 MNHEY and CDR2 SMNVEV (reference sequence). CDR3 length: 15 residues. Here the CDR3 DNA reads TGTGCCAGCAGTCCCCTGGGCCCTGTGGACAATGAGCAGTTCTTC. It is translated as CASSPLGPVDNEQFF.

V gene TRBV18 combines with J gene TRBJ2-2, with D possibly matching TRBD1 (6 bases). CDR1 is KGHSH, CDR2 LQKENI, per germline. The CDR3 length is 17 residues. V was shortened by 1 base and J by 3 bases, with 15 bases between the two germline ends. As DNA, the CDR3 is TGTGCCAGCTCACCACTTGACAGGACTTGGGACACCGGGGAGCTGTTTTTT. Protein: CASSPLDRTWDTGELFF.

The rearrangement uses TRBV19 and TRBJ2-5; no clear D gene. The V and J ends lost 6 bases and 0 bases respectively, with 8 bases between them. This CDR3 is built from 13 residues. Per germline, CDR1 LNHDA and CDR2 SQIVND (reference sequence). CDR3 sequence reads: CASRTSDQETQYF. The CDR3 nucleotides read TGTGCCAGTAGGACTTCGGACCAAGAGACCCAGTACTTC.

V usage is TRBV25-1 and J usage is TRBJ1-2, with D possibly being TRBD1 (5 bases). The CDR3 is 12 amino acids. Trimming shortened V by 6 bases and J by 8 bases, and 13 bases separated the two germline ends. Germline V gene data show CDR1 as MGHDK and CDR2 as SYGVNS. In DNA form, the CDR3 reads TGTGCCAGCAGATGGGGGGTAGGCGGCTACACCTTC. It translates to CASRWGVGGYTF.

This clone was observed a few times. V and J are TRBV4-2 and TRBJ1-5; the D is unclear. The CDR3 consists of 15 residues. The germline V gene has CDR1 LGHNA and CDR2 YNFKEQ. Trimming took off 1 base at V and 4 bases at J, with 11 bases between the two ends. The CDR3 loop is CASSQAIRENQPQHF. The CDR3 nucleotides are TGTGCCAGCAGCCAAGCTATCCGGGAAAATCAGCCCCAGCATTTT.

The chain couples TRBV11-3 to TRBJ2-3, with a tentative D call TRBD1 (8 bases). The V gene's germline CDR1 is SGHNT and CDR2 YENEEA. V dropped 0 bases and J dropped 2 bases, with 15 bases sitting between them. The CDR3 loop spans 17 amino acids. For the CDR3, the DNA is TGTGCCAGCAGCTTAGACTGGACAGGGAGGGACACAGATACGCAGTATTTT. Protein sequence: CASSLDWTGRDTDTQYF.

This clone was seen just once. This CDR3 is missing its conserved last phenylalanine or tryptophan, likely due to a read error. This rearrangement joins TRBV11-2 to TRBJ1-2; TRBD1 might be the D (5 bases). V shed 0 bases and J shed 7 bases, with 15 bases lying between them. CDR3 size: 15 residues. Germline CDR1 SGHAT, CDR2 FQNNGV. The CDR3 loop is CASSLDPGGAGGYTL. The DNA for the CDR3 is TGTGCCAGCAGCTTAGATCCCGGGGGTGCGGGTGGCTACACCCTC.

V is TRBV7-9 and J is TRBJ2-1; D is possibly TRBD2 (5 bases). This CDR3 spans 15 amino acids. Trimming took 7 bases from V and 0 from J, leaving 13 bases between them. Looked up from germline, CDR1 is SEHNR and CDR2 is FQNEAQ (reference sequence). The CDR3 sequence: CASTEREPSYNEQFF. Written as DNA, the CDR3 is TGTGCCAGCACCGAAAGGGAGCCCTCCTACAATGAGCAGTTCTTC.

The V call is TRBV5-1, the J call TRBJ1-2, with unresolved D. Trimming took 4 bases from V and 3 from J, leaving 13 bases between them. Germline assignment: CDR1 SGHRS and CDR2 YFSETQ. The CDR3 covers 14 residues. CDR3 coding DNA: TGCGCCAGCAGCCCCGAGAGGGTACACTATGGCTACACCTTC. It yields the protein CASSPERVHYGYTF.

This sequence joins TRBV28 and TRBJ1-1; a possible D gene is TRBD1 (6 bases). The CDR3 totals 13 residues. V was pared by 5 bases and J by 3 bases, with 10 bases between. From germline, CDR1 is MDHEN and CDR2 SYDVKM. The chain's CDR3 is CASSPWTDTEAFF. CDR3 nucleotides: TGTGCCAGCAGTCCCTGGACAGACACTGAAGCTTTCTTT.

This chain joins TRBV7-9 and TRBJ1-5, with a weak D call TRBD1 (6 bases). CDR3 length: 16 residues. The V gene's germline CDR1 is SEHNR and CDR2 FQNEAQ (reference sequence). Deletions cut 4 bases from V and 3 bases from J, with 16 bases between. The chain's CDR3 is CASSSSLTGPNQPQHF. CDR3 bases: TGTGCCAGCAGCTCCTCTCTGACAGGACCCAATCAGCCCCAGCATTTT.

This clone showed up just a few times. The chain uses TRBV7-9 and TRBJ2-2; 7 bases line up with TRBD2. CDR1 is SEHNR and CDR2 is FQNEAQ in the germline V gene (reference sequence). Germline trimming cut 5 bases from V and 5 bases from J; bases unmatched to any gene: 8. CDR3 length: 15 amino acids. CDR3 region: CASSPRGGPTGELFF. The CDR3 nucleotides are TGTGCCAGCAGCCCTAGGGGAGGGCCGACCGGGGAGCTGTTTTTT.